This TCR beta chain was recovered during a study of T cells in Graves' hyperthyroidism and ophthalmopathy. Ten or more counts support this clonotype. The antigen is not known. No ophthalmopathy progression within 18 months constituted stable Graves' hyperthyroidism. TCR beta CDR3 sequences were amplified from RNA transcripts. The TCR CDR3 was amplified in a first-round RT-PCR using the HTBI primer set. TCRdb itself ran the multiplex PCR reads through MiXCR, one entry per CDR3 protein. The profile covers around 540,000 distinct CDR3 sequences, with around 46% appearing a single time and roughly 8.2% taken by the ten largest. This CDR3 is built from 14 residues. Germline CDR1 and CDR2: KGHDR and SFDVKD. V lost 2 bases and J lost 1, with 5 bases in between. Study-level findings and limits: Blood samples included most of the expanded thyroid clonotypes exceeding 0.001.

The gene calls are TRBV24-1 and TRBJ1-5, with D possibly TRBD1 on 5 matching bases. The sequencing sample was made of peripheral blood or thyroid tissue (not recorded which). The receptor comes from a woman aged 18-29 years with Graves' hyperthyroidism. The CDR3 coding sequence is TGTGCCACCAGTGATTGGGGCAGCAATCAGCCCCAGCATTTT. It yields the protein CATSDWGSNQPQHF.